This record looks at one T cell receptor (beta chain) sequence and its context. What it binds is unknown. This sample stems from a study of siplizumab effects on memory and regulatory T cells. Study observations and caveats: Major contributors to the alloresponse seemed to be naive T cells, which also appeared more diverse than memory cells. Left unconfirmed was the suppressive function of proliferating Tregs from siplizumab cultures. Proliferating CD4+ or CD8+ clones, roughly 75-97% of them, lacked an assignable naive or memory phenotype.

It was 75,000 to 100,000 TCR templates that were assayed per sample. Sequencing was performed with immunoSEQ multiplex PCR; in TCRdb, only in-frame clones are kept and a portion is missing. The top ten clones hold around 16% of a sample with some 90,000 clones, 75% to 90% of them seen once. The V end was cut by 5 bases, the J end by 0 bases, with 14 bases between. Per the germline V gene, CDR1 is LNHDA and CDR2 is SQIVND (reference sequence). The CDR3 length is 16 residues. The receptor comes from a human donor in good health. The rearrangement uses TRBV19 and TRBJ2-4; D is uncertain. Source material: CD4+ T cells sorted from blood. The CDR3 is CASSPFRRLAKNIQYF. For the CDR3, the DNA is TGTGCCAGTAGTCCCTTCCGCCGACTAGCCAAAAACATTCAGTACTTC.